The clone carrying this T cell receptor beta chain has only a few counts. Antigen specificity is unknown. The data derive from a study of CD8 T cells in ankylosing spondylitis. Study observations and caveats: According to the report, clones linked to the disease were significantly enriched in matched synovial fluid samples taken from ankylosing spondylitis patients. Researchers report that disease-linked clones proved CD8+ and relatively rare in peripheral blood. A TCR beta motif of roughly 8 highly homologous variants seemed to mark ankylosing spondylitis blood.

The CDR3 runs to 12 residues. Germline V gene sequence: CDR1 GTSNPN, CDR2 SVGIG (reference sequence). V was trimmed by 3 bases and J by 7 bases, leaving 9 bases between them. TCRdb re-called the 5' RACE reads with MiXCR, one entry per CDR3 protein. The table has about 540,000 distinct CDR3 sequences, roughly an eighth seen once. The sequencing input was blood, either unsorted or a sorted T cell fraction (not recorded which). The chain employs TRBV30 and TRBJ1-4; D call uncertain. This TCR derives from a male donor with ankylosing spondylitis. CDR3 nucleotides: TGTGCCTGGAGGGGTACGAGTGAAAAACTGTTTTTT. This translates into CAWRGTSEKLFF.